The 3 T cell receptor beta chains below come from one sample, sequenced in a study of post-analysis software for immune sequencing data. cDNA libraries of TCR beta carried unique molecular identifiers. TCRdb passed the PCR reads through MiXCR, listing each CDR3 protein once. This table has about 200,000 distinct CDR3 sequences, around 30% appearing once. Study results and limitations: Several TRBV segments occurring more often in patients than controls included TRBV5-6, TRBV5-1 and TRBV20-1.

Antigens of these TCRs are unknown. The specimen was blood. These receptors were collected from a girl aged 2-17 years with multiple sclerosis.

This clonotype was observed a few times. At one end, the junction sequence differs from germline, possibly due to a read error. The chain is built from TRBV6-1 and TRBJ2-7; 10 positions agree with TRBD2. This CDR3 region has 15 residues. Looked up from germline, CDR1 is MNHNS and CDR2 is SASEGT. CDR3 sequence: CASSVSGGSSYERYF. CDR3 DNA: TGTGCCAGCAGTGTTAGCGGGGGGAGCTCCTACGAGCGGTACTTC.

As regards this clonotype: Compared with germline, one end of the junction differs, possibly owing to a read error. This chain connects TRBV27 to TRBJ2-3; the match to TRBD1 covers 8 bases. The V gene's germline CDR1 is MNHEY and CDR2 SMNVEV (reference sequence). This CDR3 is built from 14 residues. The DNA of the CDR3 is TGTGTCAGCAGCCTTTGGCAGGGGGCACAAGAGCAGTACTTT. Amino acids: CVSSLWQGAQEQYF.

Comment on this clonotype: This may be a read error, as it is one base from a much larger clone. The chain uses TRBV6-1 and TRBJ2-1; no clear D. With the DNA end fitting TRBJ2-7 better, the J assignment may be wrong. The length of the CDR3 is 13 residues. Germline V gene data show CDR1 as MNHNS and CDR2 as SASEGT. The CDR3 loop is CASSEAAHNEQYF. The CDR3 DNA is TGTGCCAGCAGTGAAGCTGCGCACAATGAGCAGTACTTC.